Listed below are T cell receptor beta chains from one sample, sequenced in a study of T cell responses to AZD1222 COVID-19 vaccine. Some clones are missing from TCRdb's copy, which holds only in-frame ones; the method was immunoSEQ multiplex PCR. The profile covers 30,000 to 35,000 clones, with 65% to 90% appearing a single time and 9.5% to 12% taken by the ten largest. Material: peripheral blood, obtained 28 days after the second AZD1222 dose. All receptors come from an adult who received the AZD1222 COVID-19 vaccine. Both conserved end residues are part of each CDR3. Each record gives: CDR3 protein, CDR3 DNA, V gene, clone size, D gene, J gene. The D gene is left open where the match is weak. Not every row has a clone size; where given, it reads once, few, many or a size class.

CDR3 protein: CASSQGHDNEQFF
CDR3 DNA: TGTGCCAGCAGCCAAGGCCACGACAATGAGCAGTTCTTC
V gene: TRBV3-1/TRBV3-2
clone size: -
D gene: -
J gene: TRBJ2-1

CDR3 protein: CASSPGQGDGYTF
CDR3 DNA: TGTGCCAGCAGCCCTGGACAGGGGGATGGCTACACCTTC
V gene: TRBV13
clone size: -
D gene: TRBD1
J gene: TRBJ1-2

CDR3 protein: CASSIRGRPGVTNEKLFF
CDR3 DNA: TGTGCCAGTAGTATCCGGGGCCGCCCCGGGGTGACTAATGAAAAACTGTTTTTT
V gene: TRBV19
clone size: -
D gene: -
J gene: TRBJ1-4

CDR3 protein: CASSLVHTGELFF
CDR3 DNA: TGTGCCAGCAGCTTAGTTCACACCGGGGAGCTGTTTTTT
V gene: TRBV7-9
clone size: few
D gene: -
J gene: TRBJ2-2

CDR3 protein: CASSPGQGAHTEAFF
CDR3 DNA: TGTGCCAGCAGCCCGGGACAGGGGGCTCACACTGAAGCTTTCTTT
V gene: TRBV27
clone size: once
D gene: TRBD1
J gene: TRBJ1-1

CDR3 protein: CASSEDRPPTYEQYF
CDR3 DNA: TGTGCCAGCAGTGAAGACAGACCTCCAACCTACGAGCAGTACTTC
V gene: TRBV2
clone size: -
D gene: -
J gene: TRBJ2-7

CDR3 protein: CASIRDTDYNEQFF
CDR3 DNA: TGTGCCAGCATCAGGGACACGGATTACAATGAGCAGTTCTTC
V gene: TRBV7-9
clone size: -
D gene: -
J gene: TRBJ2-1

CDR3 protein: CASSLAGAGSYEQYF
CDR3 DNA: TGCGCCAGCAGTCTAGCGGGAGCGGGCTCCTACGAGCAGTACTTC
V gene: TRBV5-1
clone size: -
D gene: TRBD2
J gene: TRBJ2-7

CDR3 protein: CASSYGELSGNTIYF
CDR3 DNA: TGTGCCAGCAGCTATGGGGAACTCTCTGGAAACACCATATATTTT
V gene: TRBV4-2
clone size: once
D gene: -
J gene: TRBJ1-3

CDR3 protein: CASSLRDRGYNEQFF
CDR3 DNA: TGTGCCAGCAGCCTCCGGGACAGGGGGTACAATGAGCAGTTCTTC
V gene: TRBV3-1/TRBV3-2
clone size: -
D gene: TRBD1
J gene: TRBJ2-1

CDR3 protein: CASSPSLGTGVEKLFF
CDR3 DNA: TGTGCCAGCAGTCCGTCCCTAGGGACAGGGGTGGAAAAACTGTTTTTT
V gene: TRBV28
clone size: -
D gene: TRBD1
J gene: TRBJ1-4

CDR3 protein: CAYQPGISYNEQFF
CDR3 DNA: TGTGCCTATCAACCAGGGATATCCTACAATGAGCAGTTCTTC
V gene: TRBV30
clone size: -
D gene: -
J gene: TRBJ2-1

CDR3 protein: CASSLPGAEKLFF
CDR3 DNA: TGTGCCAGCAGCTTGCCTGGTGCTGAAAAACTGTTTTTT
V gene: TRBV5-5
clone size: -
D gene: -
J gene: TRBJ1-4

CDR3 protein: CASSSWGRGLSGNTIYF
CDR3 DNA: TGTGCCAGCAGTAGTTGGGGCAGGGGTCTCTCTGGAAACACCATATATTTT
V gene: TRBV28
clone size: -
D gene: -
J gene: TRBJ1-3

CDR3 protein: CASSLRTGTKIGTQYF
CDR3 DNA: TGTGCCAGCAGCTTGAGAACGGGGACTAAAATAGGGACCCAGTACTTC
V gene: TRBV7-2
clone size: few
D gene: TRBD2
J gene: TRBJ2-5

CDR3 protein: CATSVVHTNEQYF
CDR3 DNA: TGTGCCACCTCTGTGGTTCACACGAACGAGCAGTACTTC
V gene: TRBV19
clone size: -
D gene: -
J gene: TRBJ2-7

CDR3 protein: CASSIMTPRGYEQYF
CDR3 DNA: TGTGCCAGTAGTATCATGACCCCTCGGGGCTACGAGCAGTACTTC
V gene: TRBV19
clone size: -
D gene: -
J gene: TRBJ2-7

CDR3 protein: CASSERQGGGQPQHF
CDR3 DNA: TGTGCCAGCAGTGAACGGCAGGGGGGTGGTCAGCCCCAGCATTTT
V gene: TRBV2
clone size: -
D gene: TRBD1
J gene: TRBJ1-5

CDR3 protein: CASRPDRGQSGYTF
CDR3 DNA: TGTGCCAGCAGACCTGACAGGGGGCAAAGTGGCTACACCTTC
V gene: TRBV6-5
clone size: -
D gene: TRBD1
J gene: TRBJ1-2

CDR3 protein: CASSQVPNSGTGELFF
CDR3 DNA: TGCGCCAGCAGCCAAGTTCCGAACAGCGGCACCGGGGAGCTGTTTTTT
V gene: TRBV4-1
clone size: -
D gene: -
J gene: TRBJ2-2

CDR3 protein: CASSDEDRTQYF
CDR3 DNA: TGTGCCAGCAGCGACGAGGATAGGACCCAGTACTTC
V gene: TRBV7-8
clone size: -
D gene: -
J gene: TRBJ2-5

CDR3 protein: CASAGPPGDTQYF
CDR3 DNA: TGCGCCAGCGCGGGACCCCCTGGAGATACGCAGTATTTT
V gene: TRBV10-2
clone size: -
D gene: -
J gene: TRBJ2-3

CDR3 protein: CASSRGSGRTDTQYF
CDR3 DNA: TGTGCCAGCAGCCGGGGTAGCGGGAGAACAGATACGCAGTATTTT
V gene: TRBV7-9
clone size: -
D gene: TRBD2
J gene: TRBJ2-3

CDR3 protein: CASSYSRGSNEKLFF
CDR3 DNA: TGTGCCAGCAGTTACTCCCGGGGAAGCAATGAAAAACTGTTTTTT
V gene: TRBV6-6
clone size: -
D gene: -
J gene: TRBJ1-4

CDR3 protein: CASSFTGGANSPLHF
CDR3 DNA: TGTGCCAGCAGTTTTACAGGGGGCGCGAATTCACCCCTCCACTTT
V gene: TRBV7-9
clone size: -
D gene: TRBD1
J gene: TRBJ1-6

CDR3 protein: CAWSLYSGSTEAFF
CDR3 DNA: TGTGCCTGGAGCCTCTATTCGGGGAGCACTGAAGCTTTCTTT
V gene: TRBV30
clone size: -
D gene: -
J gene: TRBJ1-1

CDR3 protein: CASSQVTFSGNTIYF
CDR3 DNA: TGTGCCAGCAGCCAAGTAACGTTCTCTGGAAACACCATATATTTT
V gene: TRBV3-1/TRBV3-2
clone size: -
D gene: -
J gene: TRBJ1-3

CDR3 protein: CASSIRGLPYGYTF
CDR3 DNA: TGTGCCAGCAGCATTCGTGGGTTGCCTTATGGCTACACCTTC
V gene: TRBV11-2
clone size: -
D gene: -
J gene: TRBJ1-2

CDR3 protein: CASSLGRGRFAETQYF
CDR3 DNA: TGTGCTAGCAGCTTAGGGCGGGGGCGGTTTGCGGAGACCCAGTACTTC
V gene: TRBV7-7
clone size: -
D gene: -
J gene: TRBJ2-5

CDR3 protein: CASSDAGPIHHNSPLHF
CDR3 DNA: TGTGCCAGCAGCGATGCCGGTCCCATACATCATAATTCACCCCTCCACTTT
V gene: TRBV3-1/TRBV3-2
clone size: -
D gene: -
J gene: TRBJ1-6

CDR3 protein: CASSRDRDRGEKLFF
CDR3 DNA: TGTGCCAGTAGTAGAGACCGGGACAGGGGAGAAAAACTGTTTTTT
V gene: TRBV19
clone size: few
D gene: TRBD1
J gene: TRBJ1-4

CDR3 protein: CASSYSGYGNQPQHF
CDR3 DNA: TGTGCCAGCAGTTACTCGGGATATGGCAATCAGCCCCAGCATTTT
V gene: TRBV6-5
clone size: -
D gene: -
J gene: TRBJ1-5

CDR3 protein: CASSLIGGTQYF
CDR3 DNA: TGTGCCAGCAGTTTGATTGGGGGGACCCAGTACTTC
V gene: TRBV12-3/TRBV12-4
clone size: -
D gene: -
J gene: TRBJ2-5

CDR3 protein: CASSQRQGRAEAFF
CDR3 DNA: TGCGCCAGCAGCCAGAGACAGGGTAGGGCTGAAGCTTTCTTT
V gene: TRBV5-1
clone size: -
D gene: TRBD1
J gene: TRBJ1-1

CDR3 protein: CASSATGGYYGYTF
CDR3 DNA: TGCGCCAGCAGCGCAACAGGGGGCTACTATGGCTACACCTTC
V gene: TRBV5-1
clone size: -
D gene: TRBD1
J gene: TRBJ1-2

CDR3 protein: CASSLLGTYGYTF
CDR3 DNA: TGTGCCAGCAGTTTATTGGGGACCTATGGCTACACCTTC
V gene: TRBV28
clone size: -
D gene: -
J gene: TRBJ1-2

CDR3 protein: CASSLALAGAFYGYTF
CDR3 DNA: TGCGCCAGCAGCTTGGCCCTGGCAGGGGCATTCTATGGCTACACCTTC
V gene: TRBV5-1
clone size: -
D gene: -
J gene: TRBJ1-2

CDR3 protein: CAARTSGSWSEQYF
CDR3 DNA: TGTGCCGCCAGGACTAGCGGGAGTTGGAGCGAGCAGTACTTC
V gene: TRBV28
clone size: few
D gene: TRBD2
J gene: TRBJ2-7

CDR3 protein: CASRPGPRSNQPQHF
CDR3 DNA: TGTGCCAGCAGACCGGGACCGAGAAGCAATCAGCCCCAGCATTTT
V gene: TRBV6-5
clone size: few
D gene: -
J gene: TRBJ1-5

CDR3 protein: CASSVDRGVGYTF
CDR3 DNA: TGTGCCAGCAGCGTTGACAGGGGGGTCGGCTACACCTTC
V gene: TRBV7-9
clone size: once
D gene: TRBD1
J gene: TRBJ1-2

CDR3 protein: CASSEQGQETQYF
CDR3 DNA: TGTGCCAGCAGTGAGCAGGGCCAAGAGACCCAGTACTTC
V gene: TRBV6-1
clone size: -
D gene: -
J gene: TRBJ2-5

CDR3 protein: CASSFGDPSGDTQYF
CDR3 DNA: TGTGCCAGCAGCTTTGGGGACCCCTCCGGAGATACGCAGTATTTT
V gene: TRBV5-4
clone size: -
D gene: -
J gene: TRBJ2-3

CDR3 protein: CASSVNRQETQYF
CDR3 DNA: TGCGCCAGCAGTGTGAACAGGCAAGAGACCCAGTACTTC
V gene: TRBV10-1
clone size: -
D gene: -
J gene: TRBJ2-5

CDR3 protein: CASSFYGSSNQPQHF
CDR3 DNA: TGTGCCAGCAGCTTTTACGGTAGTAGCAATCAGCCCCAGCATTTT
V gene: TRBV5-8
clone size: -
D gene: -
J gene: TRBJ1-5

CDR3 protein: CAWSRTGATYSPLHF
CDR3 DNA: TGTGCCTGGAGTCGGACAGGGGCGACCTATTCACCCCTCCACTTT
V gene: TRBV30
clone size: once
D gene: TRBD1
J gene: TRBJ1-6